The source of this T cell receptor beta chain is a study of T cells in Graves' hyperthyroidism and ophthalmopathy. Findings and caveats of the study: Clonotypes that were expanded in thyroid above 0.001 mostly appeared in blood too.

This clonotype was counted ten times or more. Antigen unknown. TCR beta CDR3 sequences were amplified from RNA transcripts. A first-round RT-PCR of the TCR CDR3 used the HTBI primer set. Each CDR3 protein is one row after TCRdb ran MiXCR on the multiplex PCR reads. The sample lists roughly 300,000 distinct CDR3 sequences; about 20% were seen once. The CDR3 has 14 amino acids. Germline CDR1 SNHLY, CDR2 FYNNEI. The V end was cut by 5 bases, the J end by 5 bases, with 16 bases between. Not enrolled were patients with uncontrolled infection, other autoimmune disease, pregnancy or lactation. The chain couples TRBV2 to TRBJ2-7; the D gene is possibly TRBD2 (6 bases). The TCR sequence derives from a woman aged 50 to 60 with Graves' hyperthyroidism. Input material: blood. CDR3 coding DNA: TGTGCCAGCAGTAACGACAGAGGGACTGACGAGCAGTACGTC. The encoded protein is CASSNDRGTDEQYV.